The clone carrying this T cell receptor beta chain has a count of ten or more. TCR beta CDR3 regions were amplified from RNA. HTBI primers were used for first-round RT-PCR of the TCR CDR3. Via MiXCR, TCRdb re-called the multiplex PCR reads, giving one row per CDR3 protein. Of about 380,000 distinct CDR3 sequences in the sample, roughly 13% were seen once. This record comes from a study of T cells in Graves' hyperthyroidism and ophthalmopathy. CDR3 length: 14 residues. V gave up 8 bases and J gave up 6 bases; unmatched junction bases: 13. Germline lookup yields CDR1 DFQATT and CDR2 SNEGSKA (reference sequence).

This sequence was found in a woman aged 55-70 years with Graves' hyperthyroidism. The sequencing sample was made of blood. V gene TRBV20-1 combines with J gene TRBJ2-3, with 8 bases identical to TRBD2. The CDR3 spells CSTRSGSKTDTQYF. Written as DNA, the CDR3 is TGCAGTACCCGCAGCGGGAGTAAAACGGATACGCAGTATTTT.